A selection of T cell receptor beta chains follows, all from one sample in a study. A single record per CDR3 protein comes from TCRdb applying MiXCR to the 5' RACE reads. The sample has fewer than 15,000 distinct CDR3 sequences, 20% to 25% seen once. The sequencing input was naive CD4+ T cells sorted from blood. Receptor source: a female donor with breast cancer. Each CDR3 is given with its conserved first and last residue. Each record gives: clone size, D gene, J gene, V gene, CDR3 DNA, CDR3 protein. D genes are given only for firm matches. Expanded clones are given a class, and other clones once, few, many or no size at all.

.,TRBD1,TRBJ1-5,TRBV7-9,TGTACCAGCAGCCCTGGGGACAGGGGAGACAATCAGCCCCAGCATTTT,CTSSPGDRGDNQPQHF
once,.,TRBJ1-1,TRBV5-6,TGTGCCAGCAGCTTGGTTCTGGGACACTTAGCTTTCTTT,CASSLVLGHLAFF
few,.,TRBJ1-1,TRBV12-3/TRBV12-4,TGTGCCAGCACCCTCCCAGGCACTGAAGCTTTCTTT,CASTLPGTEAFF
medium-sized,TRBD1,TRBJ1-4,TRBV7-8,TGTGCCAGCAGCTTAGCACGGGGACAGGAAAAGTTTGAAAAACTGTTTTTT,CASSLARGQEKFEKLFF
many,.,TRBJ1-1,TRBV30,TGTGCCTGGAGTGTCACAGTGAACACTGAAGCTTTCTTT,CAWSVTVNTEAFF
many,TRBD1,TRBJ2-1,TRBV9,TGTGCCAGCAGCGTAACAGGGGGGTACAATGAGCAGTTCTTC,CASSVTGGYNEQFF
.,TRBD1,TRBJ2-3,TRBV28,TGTGCCAGCAGTACCCCCGGACAGGGGGCAAAAGATACGCAGTATTTT,CASSTPGQGAKDTQYF
few,TRBD1,TRBJ1-2,TRBV6-1,TGTGCCAGCAGTGAGCTGGTGACAGGGGGCGCGCGTGGCTGCACCTTC,CASSELVTGGARGCTF
.,.,TRBJ1-2,TRBV3-1,TGTGCCAGCAGGGCTTTGGACTATGGCTACACCTTC,CASRALDYGYTF
many,.,TRBJ2-1,TRBV7-3,TGTGCCAGCAGCTTACCGTCTAGCTCCTACAATGAGCAGTTCTTC,CASSLPSSSYNEQFF
.,TRBD2,TRBJ2-1,TRBV20-1,TGCAGTGCTAGGTTACTAGCGGGAGGATACAATGAGCAGTTCTTC,CSARLLAGGYNEQFF
medium-sized,TRBD2,TRBJ2-7,TRBV5-1,TGCGCCAGCAGCTTGGGACGCCAGCGGGAGGGCTCCTACGAGCAGTACTTC,CASSLGRQREGSYEQYF
medium-sized,.,TRBJ1-1,TRBV20-1,TGCAGTGCTAGAGGGAACACTGAAGCTTTCTTT,CSARGNTEAFF
.,.,TRBJ2-1,TRBV5-1,TGCGCCAGCAGCGAGGACAGTGGTACCACAGGTGAGCAGTTCTTC,CASSEDSGTTGEQFF
medium-sized,.,TRBJ1-5,TRBV19,TGTGCCAGTAGTAGCCTCTGGACAGAGAAAAATCAGCCCCAGCATTTT,CASSSLWTEKNQPQHF
few,.,TRBJ2-1,TRBV20-1,TGCAGTGCTAGTCCTTTAGGGGACTCCGGTCGAAATGAGCAGTTCTTC,CSASPLGDSGRNEQFF
medium-sized,.,TRBJ2-7,TRBV15,TGTGCCACCAGCAGTATCCGCGGGATGTACGAGCAGTACTTC,CATSSIRGMYEQYF
medium-sized,TRBD2,TRBJ2-1,TRBV20-1,TGCAGTGCTAGGGGGGCTAGCGGGAGGGCCTCGTATGAGCAGTTCTTC,CSARGASGRASYEQFF
many,TRBD2,TRBJ2-1,TRBV10-3,TGTGCCATCAGTGCCTACGGGACTAGCGGGAGGTCGTACAATGAGCAGTTCTTC,CAISAYGTSGRSYNEQFF
few,TRBD1,TRBJ2-7,TRBV4-1,TGCGCCAGCAGCCAAGATCACGGGGACAGGAGCTACGAGCAGTACTTC,CASSQDHGDRSYEQYF
medium-sized,.,TRBJ2-1,TRBV10-3,TGTGCCATGGGCTGGGGGTCCGCCTACAATGAGCAGTTCTTC,CAMGWGSAYNEQFF
few,TRBD1,TRBJ2-7,TRBV10-2,TGCGCCAGCAGTGAGTGGAGGCAGGGGGCCTACGAGCAGTACTTC,CASSEWRQGAYEQYF
many,TRBD1,TRBJ2-2,TRBV6-5,TGTGCCAGCAGAACCTCCTCGACAGGGAAGGGAGTCGGGGAGCTGTTTTTT,CASRTSSTGKGVGELFF
many,.,TRBJ1-1,TRBV5-1,TGCGCCAGCAGCTTGGCCGGGGCCCCCAGACCTGAAGCTTTCTTT,CASSLAGAPRPEAFF
many,TRBD2,TRBJ2-3,TRBV28,TGTGCCAGCAGTTTATTAACTAGCGGGAGGTCAGATACGCAGTATTTT,CASSLLTSGRSDTQYF
medium-sized,.,TRBJ1-1,TRBV12-3/TRBV12-4,TGTGCCAGCAGTACCCTGGGTGGACCGAAGGAAGCTTTCTTT,CASSTLGGPKEAFF
many,TRBD2,TRBJ2-1,TRBV24-1,TGTGCCACCAGTGATTTGCGGACTAGCAGCTACAATGAGCAGTTCTTC,CATSDLRTSSYNEQFF
many,TRBD1,TRBJ1-5,TRBV10-3,TGTGCCATCAGTGATGAGACAGGGTACAATCAGCCCCAGCATTTT,CAISDETGYNQPQHF
.,.,TRBJ1-1,TRBV3-1,TGTGCCAGCAGCCAATCCCTGAACACTGAAGCTTTCTTT,CASSQSLNTEAFF
medium-sized,TRBD2,TRBJ2-1,TRBV5-1,TGCGCCAGCAGCCCGGGACTAGCATATGATGAGCAGTTCTTC,CASSPGLAYDEQFF
many,.,TRBJ1-1,TRBV12-3/TRBV12-4,TGTGCCAGCAGTTTAGCGGGGACACCGAACACTGAAGCTTTCTTT,CASSLAGTPNTEAFF
.,.,TRBJ2-1,TRBV7-8,TGTGCCAGCAGGTGGGGAGATGCTGCCTACAATGAGCAGTTCTTC,CASRWGDAAYNEQFF
medium-sized,TRBD1,TRBJ2-7,TRBV25-1,TGTGCCAGCAGTGGGACAGGGACCTACGAGCAGTACTTC,CASSGTGTYEQYF
many,TRBD2,TRBJ2-7,TRBV5-6,TGTGCCAGCAGCTTGGCGGGAGGTAGCGACGAGCAGTACTTC,CASSLAGGSDEQYF
medium-sized,TRBD2,TRBJ2-3,TRBV12-3/TRBV12-4,TGTGCCAGCAGACTAGCGGGAGTAGATACGCAGTATTTT,CASRLAGVDTQYF
many,.,TRBJ2-3,TRBV5-1,TGCGCCAGCAGCTTGCAACAAGGAGGTCCCACAGATACGCAGTATTTT,CASSLQQGGPTDTQYF
many,.,TRBJ2-1,TRBV5-1,TGCGCCAGCAGCCTCGACTGGGACGATCACAATGAGCAGTTCTTC,CASSLDWDDHNEQFF
.,.,TRBJ2-7,TRBV11-2,TGTGCCAGCAGCTCCAGGACCGGCCCCTACGAGCAGTACTTC,CASSSRTGPYEQYF
many,.,TRBJ2-7,TRBV6-2/TRBV6-3,TGTGCCAGCGGTTCTAGCTTGGGGAAGCAGTACTTC,CASGSSLGKQYF
many,TRBD2,TRBJ2-1,TRBV20-1,TGCAGTGCTAGAGTCCCGGGCGGGAGGGCCATCCATGAGCAGTTCTTC,CSARVPGGRAIHEQFF
.,.,TRBJ1-1,TRBV7-9,TGTGCCAGCAGCTCGTCCAATGGGCCCAACACTGAAGCTTTCTTT,CASSSSNGPNTEAFF
many,.,TRBJ2-1,TRBV28,TGTGCCAGCAGGGCCGTACCTCCAACCTACAATGAGCAGTTCTTC,CASRAVPPTYNEQFF
.,.,TRBJ2-2,TRBV6-2/TRBV6-3,TGTGCCAGCAGAAAACTGGGCCAGCCTTTGTCGGACACCGGGGAGCTGTTTTTT,CASRKLGQPLSDTGELFF
few,.,TRBJ2-7,TRBV27,TGTGCCAGCAGTCCGCTACTAGCTTACGAGCAGTACTTC,CASSPLLAYEQYF
few,TRBD1,TRBJ1-1,TRBV20-1,TGCAGTGCTATCACCGGGACAGGGACTGAAGCTTTCTTT,CSAITGTGTEAFF
many,.,TRBJ2-5,TRBV5-5,TGTGCCAGCAGCTTGCCGTACCAAGAGACCCAGTACTTC,CASSLPYQETQYF
many,.,TRBJ1-2,TRBV5-1,TGCGCCAGCAGTGGGCCCGGGGGCCAGAATGGCTACACCTTC,CASSGPGGQNGYTF
.,TRBD2,TRBJ2-3,TRBV5-1,TGCGCCAGCAGCTCTACTAGCGGCACAGATACGCAGTATTTT,CASSSTSGTDTQYF
many,TRBD2,TRBJ2-1,TRBV20-1,TGCAGTGCTGCCGGGACTAGCAACGGGGGTAGGTATGAGCAGTTCTTC,CSAAGTSNGGRYEQFF
many,TRBD1,TRBJ2-7,TRBV5-1,TGCGCCAGCAGCTCCGGGACAGGGGGCTCCTACGAGCAGTACTTC,CASSSGTGGSYEQYF
.,TRBD2,TRBJ2-6,TRBV4-1,TGCGCCAGCAGCCAACGAAGATTATGGCAGCGGGGCTCTGGGGCCAACGTCCTGACTTTC,CASSQRRLWQRGSGANVLTF
few,TRBD1,TRBJ1-2,TRBV20-1,TGCAGTGCTAGAGGACAGGGAGCCAAATCTAACTATGGCTACACCTTC,CSARGQGAKSNYGYTF
medium-sized,.,TRBJ1-1,TRBV7-6,TGTGCCAGCAGCTTTGAGGGAAACGGCTGGGACACTGAAGCTTTCTTT,CASSFEGNGWDTEAFF
many,.,TRBJ1-4,TRBV4-2,TGTGCCAGCAGCCGGGACGCGGGGGGCGCGAATGAAAAACTGTTTTTT,CASSRDAGGANEKLFF
many,.,TRBJ2-1,TRBV19,TGTGCCAGTAATGCCTTTGTAGGGGGGAGCTCCTACAATGAGCAGTTCTTC,CASNAFVGGSSYNEQFF
.,.,TRBJ2-7,TRBV9,TGTGCCAGCAGCCCCGTGGGGGGATCCTACGAGCAGTACTTC,CASSPVGGSYEQYF
medium-sized,.,TRBJ1-5,TRBV20-1,TGCAGTGCTCCCCCGGGAGGATTTCGCTATAGCAATCAGCCCCAGCATTTT,CSAPPGGFRYSNQPQHF
medium-sized,TRBD1,TRBJ1-6,TRBV6-5,TGTGCCAGCAGTTACTCCCTGCGAGGGGGCGAGGGTTCACCCCTCCACTTT,CASSYSLRGGEGSPLHF
many,.,TRBJ2-3,TRBV7-2,TGTGCCAGCAGCTCTAGGGGAAAACGCGATACGCAGTATTTT,CASSSRGKRDTQYF
medium-sized,TRBD2,TRBJ2-7,TRBV6-2/TRBV6-3,TGTGCCAGCAGGGGACTAGCGGGAGGGCCCAAGCAGTACTTC,CASRGLAGGPKQYF